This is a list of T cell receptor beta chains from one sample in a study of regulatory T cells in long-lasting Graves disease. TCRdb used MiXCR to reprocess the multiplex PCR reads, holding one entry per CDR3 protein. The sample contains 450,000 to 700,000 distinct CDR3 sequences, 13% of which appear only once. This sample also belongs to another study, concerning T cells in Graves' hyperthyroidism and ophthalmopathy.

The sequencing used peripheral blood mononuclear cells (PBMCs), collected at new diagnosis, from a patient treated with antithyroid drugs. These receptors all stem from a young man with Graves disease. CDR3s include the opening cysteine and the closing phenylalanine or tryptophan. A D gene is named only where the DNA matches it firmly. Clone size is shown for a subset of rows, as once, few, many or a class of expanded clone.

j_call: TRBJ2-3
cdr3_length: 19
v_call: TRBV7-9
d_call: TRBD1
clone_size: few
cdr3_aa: CASSWSSMTGGLDTDTQYF
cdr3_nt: TGTGCCAGCAGCTGGAGTTCCATGACAGGGGGACTCGATACAGATACGCAGTATTTT

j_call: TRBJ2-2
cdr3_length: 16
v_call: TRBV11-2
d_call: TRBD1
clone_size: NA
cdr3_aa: CASSRDRGRASGELFF
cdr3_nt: TGTGCCAGCAGCCGGGACAGGGGGCGGGCTTCCGGGGAGCTGTTTTTT

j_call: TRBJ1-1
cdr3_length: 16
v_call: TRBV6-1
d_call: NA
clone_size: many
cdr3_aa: CASSEAPIDLNTEAFF
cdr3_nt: TGTGCCAGCAGTGAAGCACCGATCGACTTGAACACTGAAGCTTTCTTT

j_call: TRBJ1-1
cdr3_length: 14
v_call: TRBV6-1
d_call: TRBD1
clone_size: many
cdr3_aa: CASSLLRGGPEAFF
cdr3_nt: TGTGCCAGCAGCCTACTTCGAGGGGGCCCTGAAGCTTTCTTT

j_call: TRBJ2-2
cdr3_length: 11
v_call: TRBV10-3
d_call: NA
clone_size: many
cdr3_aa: CAIATTGELFF
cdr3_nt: TGTGCCATCGCTACCACCGGGGAGCTGTTTTTT

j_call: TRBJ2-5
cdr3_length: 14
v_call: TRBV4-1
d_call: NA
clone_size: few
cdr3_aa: CASSQVELQETQYF
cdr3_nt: TGCGCCAGCAGCCAAGTTGAACTCCAAGAGACCCAGTACTTC

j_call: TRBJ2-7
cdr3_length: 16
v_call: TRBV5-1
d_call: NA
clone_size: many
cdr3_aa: CASSPRYGQLVYEQYF
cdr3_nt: TGCGCCAGCAGCCCACGGTACGGACAGTTGGTCTACGAGCAGTACTTC

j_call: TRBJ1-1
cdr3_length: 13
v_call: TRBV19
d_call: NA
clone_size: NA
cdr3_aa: CASSDELNTEAFF
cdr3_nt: TGTGCCAGTTCGGATGAACTGAACACTGAAGCTTTCTTT

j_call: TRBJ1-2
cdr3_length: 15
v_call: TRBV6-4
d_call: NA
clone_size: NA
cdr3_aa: CADATRRAGAFGYTF
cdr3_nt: TGTGCCGACGCAACCCGTAGGGCAGGGGCGTTTGGCTACACCTTC

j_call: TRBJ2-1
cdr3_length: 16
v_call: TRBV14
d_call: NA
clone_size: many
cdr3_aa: CASSQDPGVRSGEQFF
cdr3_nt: TGTGCCAGCAGCCAAGATCCGGGGGTTAGGAGCGGTGAGCAGTTCTTC

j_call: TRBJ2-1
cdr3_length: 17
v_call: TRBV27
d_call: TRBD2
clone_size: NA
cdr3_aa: CASSEGGRRGGGSEQFF
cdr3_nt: TGTGCCAGCAGCGAAGGGGGGAGGCGGGGGGGGGGCAGTGAGCAGTTCTTC

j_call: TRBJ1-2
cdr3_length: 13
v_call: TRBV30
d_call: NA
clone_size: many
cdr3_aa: CAWSVRRIDGYTF
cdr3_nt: TGTGCCTGGAGTGTACGACGGATCGATGGCTACACCTTC

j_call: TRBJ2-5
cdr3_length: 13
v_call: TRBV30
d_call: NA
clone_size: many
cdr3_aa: CAWSPATQETQYF
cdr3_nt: TGTGCCTGGAGTCCAGCTACCCAAGAGACCCAGTACTTC

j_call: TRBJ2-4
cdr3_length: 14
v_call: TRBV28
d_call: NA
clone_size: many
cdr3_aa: CASRQDRAKNIQYF
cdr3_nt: TGTGCCAGCAGACAGGACAGAGCCAAAAACATTCAGTACTTC